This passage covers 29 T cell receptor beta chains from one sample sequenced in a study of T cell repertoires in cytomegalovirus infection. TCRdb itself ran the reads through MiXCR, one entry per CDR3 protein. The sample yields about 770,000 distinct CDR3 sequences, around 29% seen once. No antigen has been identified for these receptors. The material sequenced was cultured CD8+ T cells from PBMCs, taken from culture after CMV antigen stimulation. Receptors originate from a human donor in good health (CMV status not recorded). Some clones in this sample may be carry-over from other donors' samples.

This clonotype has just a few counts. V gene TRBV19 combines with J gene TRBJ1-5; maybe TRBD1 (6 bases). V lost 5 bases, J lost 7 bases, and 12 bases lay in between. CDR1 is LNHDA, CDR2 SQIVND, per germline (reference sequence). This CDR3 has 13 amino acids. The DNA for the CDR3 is TGTGCCAGTAGTGACAGGCCCTGGCAGCCCCAGCATTTT. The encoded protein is CASSDRPWQPQHF.

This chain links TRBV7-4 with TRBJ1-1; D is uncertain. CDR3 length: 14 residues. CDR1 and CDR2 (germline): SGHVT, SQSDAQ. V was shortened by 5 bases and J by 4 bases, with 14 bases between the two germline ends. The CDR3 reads CASSPRGWITEAFF. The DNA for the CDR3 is TGTGCCAGCAGCCCTCGCGGGTGGATCACTGAAGCTTTCTTT.

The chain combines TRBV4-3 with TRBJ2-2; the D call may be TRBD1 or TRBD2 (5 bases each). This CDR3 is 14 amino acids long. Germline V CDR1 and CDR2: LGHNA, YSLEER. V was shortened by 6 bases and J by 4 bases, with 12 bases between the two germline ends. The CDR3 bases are TGCGCCAGCAGTGGACATCGGGGCACCGGGGAGCTGTTTTTT. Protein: CASSGHRGTGELFF.

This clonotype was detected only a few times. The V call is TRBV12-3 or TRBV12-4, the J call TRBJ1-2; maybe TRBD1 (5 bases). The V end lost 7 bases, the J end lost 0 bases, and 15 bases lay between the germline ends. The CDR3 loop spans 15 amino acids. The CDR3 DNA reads TGTGCCAGCACCTCTGACAGTAGAGCTAACTATGGCTACACCTTC. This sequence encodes CASTSDSRANYGYTF.

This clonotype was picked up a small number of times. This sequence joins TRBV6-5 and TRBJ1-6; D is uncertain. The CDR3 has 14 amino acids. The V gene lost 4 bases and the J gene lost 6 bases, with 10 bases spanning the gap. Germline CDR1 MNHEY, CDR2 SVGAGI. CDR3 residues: CASSSQPFNSPLHF. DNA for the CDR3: TGTGCCAGCAGTTCCCAGCCGTTTAATTCACCCCTCCACTTT.

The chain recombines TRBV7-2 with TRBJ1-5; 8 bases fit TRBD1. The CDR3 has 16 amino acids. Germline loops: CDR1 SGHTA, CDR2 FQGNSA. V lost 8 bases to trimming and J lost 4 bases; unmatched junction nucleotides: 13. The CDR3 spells CASGIEQGVSNQPQHF. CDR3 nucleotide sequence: TGTGCCAGCGGCATAGAACAGGGGGTTTCGAATCAGCCCCAGCATTTT.

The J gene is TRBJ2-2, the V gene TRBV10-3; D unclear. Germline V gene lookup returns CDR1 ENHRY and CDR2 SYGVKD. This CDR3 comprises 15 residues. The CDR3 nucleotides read TGTACCACCGCCGGGCCCGAGTTTAACACCGGGGAGCTGTTTTTT. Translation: CTTAGPEFNTGELFF.

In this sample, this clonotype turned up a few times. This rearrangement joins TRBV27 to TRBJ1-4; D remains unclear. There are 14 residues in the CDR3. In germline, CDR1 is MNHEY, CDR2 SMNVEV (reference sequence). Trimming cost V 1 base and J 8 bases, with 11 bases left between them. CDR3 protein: CASSLYREGEKLFF. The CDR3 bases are TGTGCCAGCAGTTTATATAGGGAGGGAGAAAAACTGTTTTTT.

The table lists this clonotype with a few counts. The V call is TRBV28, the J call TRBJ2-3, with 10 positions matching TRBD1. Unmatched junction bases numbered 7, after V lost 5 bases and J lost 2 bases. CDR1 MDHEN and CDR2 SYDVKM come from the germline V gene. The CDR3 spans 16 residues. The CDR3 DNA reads TGTGCCAGCAGTCCCCGGGACAGGGGAAACACAGATACGCAGTATTTT. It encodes CASSPRDRGNTDTQYF.

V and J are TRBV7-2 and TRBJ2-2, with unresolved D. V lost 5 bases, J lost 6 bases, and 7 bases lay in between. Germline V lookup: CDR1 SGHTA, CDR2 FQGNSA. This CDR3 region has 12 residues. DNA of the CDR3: TGTGCCAGCAGCATAGTACCCGGGGAGCTGTTTTTT. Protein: CASSIVPGELFF.

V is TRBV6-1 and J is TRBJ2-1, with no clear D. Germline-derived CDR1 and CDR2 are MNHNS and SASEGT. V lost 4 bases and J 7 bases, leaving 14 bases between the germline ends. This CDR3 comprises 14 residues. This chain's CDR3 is CASSVSGIINEQFF. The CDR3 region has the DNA TGTGCCAGCAGTGTATCTGGGATAATAAATGAGCAGTTCTTC.

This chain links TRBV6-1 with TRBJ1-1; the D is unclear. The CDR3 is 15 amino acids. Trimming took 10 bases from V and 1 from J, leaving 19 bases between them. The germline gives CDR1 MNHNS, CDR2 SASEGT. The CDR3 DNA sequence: TGTGCCACCCAGCTGTGGGGATACCGGAACACTGAAGCTTTCTTT. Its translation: CATQLWGYRNTEAFF.

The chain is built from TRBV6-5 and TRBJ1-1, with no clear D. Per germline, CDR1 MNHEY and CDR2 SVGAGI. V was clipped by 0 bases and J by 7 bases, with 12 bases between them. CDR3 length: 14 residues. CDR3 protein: CASSYSIGNGEAFF. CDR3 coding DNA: TGTGCCAGCAGTTACTCGATAGGTAACGGTGAAGCTTTCTTT.

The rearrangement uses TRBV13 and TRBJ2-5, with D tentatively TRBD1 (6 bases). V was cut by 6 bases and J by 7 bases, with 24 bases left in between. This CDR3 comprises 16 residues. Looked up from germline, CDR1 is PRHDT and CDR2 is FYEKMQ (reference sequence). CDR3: CASSHNRVPEEVTQYF. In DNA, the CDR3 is TGTGCCAGCAGTCATAACAGGGTCCCCGAGGAGGTGACCCAGTACTTC.

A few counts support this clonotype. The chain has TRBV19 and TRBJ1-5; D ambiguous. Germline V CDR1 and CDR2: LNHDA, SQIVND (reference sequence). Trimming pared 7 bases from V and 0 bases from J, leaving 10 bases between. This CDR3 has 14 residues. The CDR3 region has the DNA TGTGCCAGTAAAGATGTGTTTAGCAATCAGCCCCAGCATTTT. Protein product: CASKDVFSNQPQHF.

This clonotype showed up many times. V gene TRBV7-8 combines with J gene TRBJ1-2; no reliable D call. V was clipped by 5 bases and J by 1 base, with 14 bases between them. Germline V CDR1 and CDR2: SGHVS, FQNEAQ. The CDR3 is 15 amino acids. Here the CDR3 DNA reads TGTGCCAGCAGCGCACCCCCGAGAGTTAACTATGGCTACACCTTC. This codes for CASSAPPRVNYGYTF.

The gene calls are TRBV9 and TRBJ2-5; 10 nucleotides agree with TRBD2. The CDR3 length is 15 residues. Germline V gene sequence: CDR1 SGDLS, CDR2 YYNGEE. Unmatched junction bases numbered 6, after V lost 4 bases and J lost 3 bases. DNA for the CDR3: TGTGCCAGCAGCTCGCTAGCGGGGGCGGAAGAGACCCAGTACTTC. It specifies CASSSLAGAEETQYF.

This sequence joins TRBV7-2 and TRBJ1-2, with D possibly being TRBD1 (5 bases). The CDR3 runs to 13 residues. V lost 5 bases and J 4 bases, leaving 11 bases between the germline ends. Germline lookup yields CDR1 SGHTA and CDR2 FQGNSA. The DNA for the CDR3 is TGTGCCAGCAGCGACACAGGATTCTATGGCTACACCTTC. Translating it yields CASSDTGFYGYTF. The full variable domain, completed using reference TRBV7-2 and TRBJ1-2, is GAGVSQSPSNKVTEKGKDVELRCDPISGHTALYWYRQSLGQGLEFLIYFQGNSAPDKSGLPSDRFSAERTGGSVSTLTIQRTQQEDSAVYLCASSDTGFYGYTFGSGTRLTVV.

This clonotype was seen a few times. CDR3 bases: TGTGCCAGCAGCTTTTTAGCGGGGGAAAGCGCAGATACGCAGTATTTT. It yields the protein CASSFLAGESADTQYF. The gene calls are TRBV7-3 and TRBJ2-3; 9 positions match TRBD2. From germline, CDR1 is SGHTA and CDR2 FQGTGA. The CDR3 spans 16 residues. V shed 3 bases and J 4 bases; nucleotides not matched to a gene: 8.

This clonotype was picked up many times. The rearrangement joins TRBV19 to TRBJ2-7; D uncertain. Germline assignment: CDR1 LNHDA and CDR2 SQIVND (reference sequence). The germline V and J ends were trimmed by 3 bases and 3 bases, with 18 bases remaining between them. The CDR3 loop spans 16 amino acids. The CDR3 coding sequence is TGTGCCAGTAGTATCGTGACCACGCCCCACATCTACGAGCAGTACGTC. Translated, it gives CASSIVTTPHIYEQYV.

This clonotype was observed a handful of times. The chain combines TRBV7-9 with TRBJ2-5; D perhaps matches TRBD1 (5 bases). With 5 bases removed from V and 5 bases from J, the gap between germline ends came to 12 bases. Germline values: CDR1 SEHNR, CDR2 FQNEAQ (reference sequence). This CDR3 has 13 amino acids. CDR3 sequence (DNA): TGTGCCAGCAGCGGCAGGGTGAGGGAGACCCAGTACTTC. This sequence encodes CASSGRVRETQYF. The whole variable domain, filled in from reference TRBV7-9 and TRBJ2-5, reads DTGVSQNPRHKITKRGQNVTFRCDPISEHNRLYWYRQTLGQGPEFLTYFQNEAQLEKSRLLSDRFSAERPKGSFSTLEIQRTEQGDSAMYLCASSGRVRETQYFGPGTRLLVL.

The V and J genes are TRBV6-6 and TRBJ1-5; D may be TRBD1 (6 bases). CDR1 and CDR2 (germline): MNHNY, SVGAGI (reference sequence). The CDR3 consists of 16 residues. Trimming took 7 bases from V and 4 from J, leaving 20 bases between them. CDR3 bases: TGTGCCAGCAAGCCACCTCCGGGACAAAAGAATCAGCCCCAGCATTTT. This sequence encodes CASKPPPGQKNQPQHF.

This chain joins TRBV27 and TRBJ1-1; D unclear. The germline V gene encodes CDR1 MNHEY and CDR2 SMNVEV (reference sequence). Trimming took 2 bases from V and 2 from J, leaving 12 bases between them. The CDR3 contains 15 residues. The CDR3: CASSLKSGRNTEAFF. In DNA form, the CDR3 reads TGTGCCAGCAGTTTAAAATCCGGGCGTAACACTGAAGCTTTCTTT.

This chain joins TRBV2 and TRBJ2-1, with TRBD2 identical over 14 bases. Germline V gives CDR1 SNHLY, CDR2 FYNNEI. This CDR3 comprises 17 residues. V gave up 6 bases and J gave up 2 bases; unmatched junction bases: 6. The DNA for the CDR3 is TGTGCCAGCAGCGGGACTAGCGGGGGCCCCACCTACAATGAGCAGTTCTTC. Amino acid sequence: CASSGTSGGPTYNEQFF. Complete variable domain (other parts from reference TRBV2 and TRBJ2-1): EPEVTQTPSHQVTQMGQEVILRCVPISNHLYFYWYRQILGQKVEFLVSFYNNEISEKSEIFDDQFSVERPDGSNFTLKIRSTKLEDSAMYFCASSGTSGGPTYNEQFFGPGTRLTVL.

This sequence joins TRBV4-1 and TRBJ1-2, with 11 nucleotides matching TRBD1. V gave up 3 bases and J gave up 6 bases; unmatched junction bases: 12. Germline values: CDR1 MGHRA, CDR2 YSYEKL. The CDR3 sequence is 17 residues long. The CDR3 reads CASSHARDRGSLDGYTF. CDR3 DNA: TGCGCCAGCAGCCACGCCCGGGACAGGGGGAGTCTCGATGGCTACACCTTC.

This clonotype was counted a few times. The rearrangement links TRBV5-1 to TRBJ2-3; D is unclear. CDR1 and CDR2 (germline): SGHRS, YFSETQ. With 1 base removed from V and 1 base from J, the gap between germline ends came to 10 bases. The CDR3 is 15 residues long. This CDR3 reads CASSLREYGTDTQYF. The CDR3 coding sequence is TGCGCCAGCAGCTTGAGAGAGTACGGCACAGATACGCAGTATTTT.

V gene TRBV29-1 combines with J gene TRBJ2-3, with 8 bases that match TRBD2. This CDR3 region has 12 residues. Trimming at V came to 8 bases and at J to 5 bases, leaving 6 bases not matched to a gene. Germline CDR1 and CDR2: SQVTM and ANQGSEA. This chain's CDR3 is CSPLSGGDTQYF. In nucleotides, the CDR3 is TGCAGCCCTCTCAGCGGGGGAGATACGCAGTATTTT.

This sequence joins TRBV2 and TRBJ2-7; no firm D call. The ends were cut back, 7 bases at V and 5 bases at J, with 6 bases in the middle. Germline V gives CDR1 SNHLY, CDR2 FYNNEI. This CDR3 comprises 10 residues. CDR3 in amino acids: CASTRNEQYF. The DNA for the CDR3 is TGTGCCAGCACCAGGAACGAGCAGTACTTC.

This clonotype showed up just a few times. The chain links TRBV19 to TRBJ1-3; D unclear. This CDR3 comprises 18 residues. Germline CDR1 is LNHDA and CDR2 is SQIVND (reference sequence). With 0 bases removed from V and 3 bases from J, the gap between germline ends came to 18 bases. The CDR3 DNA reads TGTGCCAGTAGTATAGATCGTACGCCTGGCCGAATTGGAAACACCATATATTTT. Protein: CASSIDRTPGRIGNTIYF. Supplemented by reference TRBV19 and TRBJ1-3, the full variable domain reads DGGITQSPKYLFRKEGQNVTLSCEQNLNHDAMYWYRQDPGQGLRLIYYSQIVNDFQKGDIAEGYSVSREKKESFPLTVTSAQKNPTAFYLCASSIDRTPGRIGNTIYFGEGSWLTVV.